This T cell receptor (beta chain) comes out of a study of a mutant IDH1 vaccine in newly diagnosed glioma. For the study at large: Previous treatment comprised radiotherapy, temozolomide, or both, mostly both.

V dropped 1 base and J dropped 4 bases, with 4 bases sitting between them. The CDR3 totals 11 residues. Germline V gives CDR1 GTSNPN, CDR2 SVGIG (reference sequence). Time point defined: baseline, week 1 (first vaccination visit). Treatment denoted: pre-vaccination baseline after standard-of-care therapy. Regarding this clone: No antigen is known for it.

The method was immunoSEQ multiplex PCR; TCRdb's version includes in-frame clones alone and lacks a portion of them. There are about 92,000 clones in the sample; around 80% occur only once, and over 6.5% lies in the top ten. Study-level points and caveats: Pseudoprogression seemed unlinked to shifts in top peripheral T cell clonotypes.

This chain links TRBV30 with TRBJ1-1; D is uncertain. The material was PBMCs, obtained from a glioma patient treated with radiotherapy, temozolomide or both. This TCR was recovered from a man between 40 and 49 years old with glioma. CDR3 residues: CAWSGPTEAFF. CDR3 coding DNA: TGTGCCTGGAGTGGTCCCACTGAAGCTTTCTTT.